The 3 T cell receptor beta chains reported below all come from one sample, sequenced in a study of T-cell reconstitution after alpha-beta-depleted transplantation in children. Unique molecular identifiers featured in how the TCRbeta library was prepared. A single record per CDR3 protein comes from TCRdb applying MiXCR to the PCR reads. The data contain about 310,000 distinct CDR3 sequences, 20% to 30% of them singletons. This material consisted of PBMCs, mostly from graft donor cells, taken 180 days after TCRalphabeta/CD19-depleted stem cell transplant. These receptors originate from a male patient aged 10 to 17 who had a stem cell transplant for acute lymphoblastic leukemia, so the T cells may come from the graft donor.

The CDR3 reads CASSYDRGSYNEQFF. CDR3 nucleotides: TGTGCCAGCAGTTACGACAGGGGGTCCTACAATGAGCAGTTCTTC. This sequence joins TRBV6-5 and TRBJ2-1, with 9 bases lining up with TRBD1. CDR1 MNHEY and CDR2 SVGAGI come from the germline V gene. The CDR3 runs 15 residues. V trimming: 2 bases; J trimming: 1 base; junction bases outside the gene matches: 0.

This clonotype was detected a few times. In DNA, the CDR3 is TGCGCCAGCAGCTTGGAATGGCGGTTCTACGAGCAGTACTTC. Translated, it gives CASSLEWRFYEQYF. The chain combines TRBV5-1 with TRBJ2-7; no clear D gene. The CDR3 has 14 residues. The V end was cut by 0 bases, the J end by 3 bases, with 10 bases between. Germline V gene data show CDR1 as SGHRS and CDR2 as YFSETQ.

This clonotype was counted a few times. CDR3 sequence: CASSSFYSGRAYEQYF. In DNA, the CDR3 is TGTGCCAGCAGCTCGTTCTATAGCGGGAGGGCCTACGAGCAGTACTTC. The chain uses TRBV7-9 and TRBJ2-7; 11 positions match TRBD2. From germline, CDR1 is SEHNR and CDR2 FQNEAQ (reference sequence). V lost 4 bases and J lost 2; bases outside the gene matches: 7. This CDR3 is 16 amino acids long. Looking up the rest from reference TRBV7-9 and TRBJ2-7 gives the full variable domain: DTGVSQNPRHKITKRGQNVTFRCDPISEHNRLYWYRQTLGQGPEFLTYFQNEAQLEKSRLLSDRFSAERPKGSFSTLEIQRTEQGDSAMYLCASSSFYSGRAYEQYFGPGTRLTVT.